One and the same sample provided the 13 T cell receptor beta chains below, sequenced in a study of blood T cell repertoires in COVID-19 (TCRdb year 2020). Library creation used the immunoSEQ multiplex PCR assay. The table was pulled from immuneACCESS by TCRdb, which kept in-frame rearrangements only. Such tables lose some clones; where checked, under half of the loss comes from unresolved V genes, and the rest has no known cause. The sample has about 150,000 clones on record, approximately 80% of them singletons. About 8.4% of the sample is taken by the ten largest. The sequenced sample consisted of peripheral blood. Receptor source: a woman aged 55-75 years with active or convalescent COVID-19.

V usage is TRBV11-1 and J usage is TRBJ2-7, with D perhaps TRBD1 (5 bases). CDR1 is SGHAT, CDR2 FQDESV, per germline (reference sequence). The CDR3 contains 15 residues. Trimming shortened V by 5 bases and J by 0 bases, and 14 bases separated the two germline ends. The CDR3 DNA reads TGTGCCAGCAGCCCCCTGCGACAGAGCTCCTACGAGCAGTACTTC. It encodes CASSPLRQSSYEQYF.

The chain combines TRBV29-1 with TRBJ2-1, with TRBD2 identical over 13 bases. Trimming at V came to 4 bases and at J to 5 bases, leaving 2 bases not matched to a gene. This CDR3 contains 14 residues. Per germline, CDR1 SQVTM and CDR2 ANQGSEA. CDR3 protein: CSVAGLAGNNEQFF. Written as DNA, the CDR3 is TGCAGCGTTGCGGGACTAGCGGGGAACAATGAGCAGTTCTTC.

The rearrangement joins TRBV6-2 or TRBV6-3 to TRBJ2-5; 10 nucleotides line up with TRBD2. The junction had 9 bases not matched to a gene; V was cut back by 6 bases and J by 5 bases. Germline CDR1 and CDR2: MNHEY and SVGEGT. The CDR3 has 15 amino acids. DNA of the CDR3: TGTGCCAGCAGCCTCCTAGCGGGAGTGGGGGAGACCCAGTACTTC. Protein sequence: CASSLLAGVGETQYF.

This clone was picked up one time. This chain links TRBV19 with TRBJ1-1; perhaps TRBD1 as D (6 bases). This CDR3 comprises 17 residues. Germline V gene data show CDR1 as LNHDA and CDR2 as SQIVND (reference sequence). Trimming left V 0 bases short and J 6 bases short, with 20 bases between. This CDR3 is CASSIDGQKRGNPEAFF. As DNA, the CDR3 is TGTGCCAGTAGTATAGATGGACAGAAAAGGGGTAATCCTGAAGCTTTCTTT.

The rearrangement joins TRBV18 to TRBJ2-7; 8 bases match TRBD2. Germline V gene data show CDR1 as KGHSH and CDR2 as LQKENI. V lost 3 bases and J lost 3; bases outside the gene matches: 4. The CDR3 runs to 14 residues. The CDR3 bases are TGTGCCAGCTCACCTGGGACTAGTGGCTACGAGCAGTACTTC. This sequence encodes CASSPGTSGYEQYF.

The genes are TRBV11-2 and TRBJ1-4; 7 bases line up with TRBD1. The germline V gene encodes CDR1 SGHAT and CDR2 FQNNGV. J gave up 7 bases and V 3 bases, and 2 bases lay outside the gene matches. CDR3 size: 13 residues. The CDR3 reads CASSFQGVEKLFF. CDR3 bases: TGTGCCAGCAGCTTCCAGGGGGTTGAAAAACTGTTTTTT.

This clone was counted a single time. The CDR3 region is CASSPIPREVGYTF. Written as DNA, the CDR3 is TGTGCCAGCAGTCCGATACCCCGCGAAGTTGGCTACACCTTC. V gene TRBV6-5 combines with J gene TRBJ1-2; no reliable D call. Germline V gene sequence: CDR1 MNHEY, CDR2 SVGAGI. Trimming cost V 5 bases and J 7 bases, with 17 bases left between them. The CDR3 spans 14 residues.

This clone was seen once. V is TRBV7-3 and J is TRBJ2-5; D call uncertain. The germline CDR1 and CDR2 sequences are SGHTA and FQGTGA. This CDR3 has 14 residues. Trimming removed 4 bases at V and 7 bases at J, with 16 bases between. In nucleotides, the CDR3 is TGTGCCAGCAGCTCTTCGGCAGGTAGTTCGACCCAGTACTTC. Its translation is CASSSSAGSSTQYF.

The V call is TRBV10-3, the J call TRBJ2-2; D possibly corresponds to TRBD1 (6 bases). The ends were cut back, 8 bases at V and 0 bases at J, with 10 bases in the middle. The CDR3 contains 14 residues. The V gene's germline CDR1 is ENHRY and CDR2 SYGVKD. This CDR3 is CAIQGSANTGELFF. In nucleotides, the CDR3 is TGTGCCATCCAGGGGTCCGCGAACACCGGGGAGCTGTTTTTT.

The chain has TRBV5-1 and TRBJ2-7, with 7 positions matching TRBD1. With V trimmed by 4 bases and J by 0 bases, 4 bases remained unmatched. CDR1 and CDR2 (germline): SGHRS, YFSETQ. The CDR3 sequence is 14 residues long. The CDR3 sequence is CASSVTGVSYEQYF. The CDR3 DNA reads TGCGCCAGCAGCGTCACAGGGGTCTCCTACGAGCAGTACTTC. Filled out from reference TRBV5-1 and TRBJ2-7, the complete variable domain reads KAGVTQTPRYLIKTRGQQVTLSCSPISGHRSVSWYQQTPGQGLQFLFEYFSETQRNKGNFPGRFSGRQFSNSRSEMNVSTLELGDSALYLCASSVTGVSYEQYFGPGTRLTVT.

The chain recombines TRBV6-4 with TRBJ2-3, with unresolved D. CDR1 is MRHNA and CDR2 is SNTAGT in the germline V gene. This CDR3 is 15 amino acids long. V gave up 0 bases and J gave up 2 bases, with 9 bases separating them. The CDR3 DNA sequence: TGTGCCAGCAGTGACTCGACTGCAACCACAGATACGCAGTATTTT. This sequence encodes CASSDSTATTDTQYF.

The chain combines TRBV29-1 with TRBJ1-2; D is perhaps TRBD1 (6 bases). V was pared by 4 bases and J by 5 bases, with 14 bases between. Germline V gene lookup returns CDR1 SQVTM and CDR2 ANQGSEA. The CDR3 is made up of 13 amino acids. CDR3 protein: CSVVAQGDYGYTF. The CDR3 nucleotides read TGCAGCGTTGTGGCACAGGGAGATTATGGCTACACCTTC.

The chain has TRBV2 and TRBJ2-3, with 7 bases aligning to TRBD2. Looked up from germline, CDR1 is SNHLY and CDR2 is FYNNEI. With 0 bases clipped from V and 0 bases from J, the junction kept 3 bases outside the gene matches. This CDR3 contains 16 residues. The CDR3, as DNA: TGTGCCAGCAGTGAAGCTAGCGGGCACAGCACAGATACGCAGTATTTT. Protein product: CASSEASGHSTDTQYF. Variable domain in full (rest from reference TRBV2 and TRBJ2-3): EPEVTQTPSHQVTQMGQEVILRCVPISNHLYFYWYRQILGQKVEFLVSFYNNEISEKSEIFDDQFSVERPDGSNFTLKIRSTKLEDSAMYFCASSEASGHSTDTQYFGPGTRLTVL.